This TCR beta chain comes out of a study of CD8 T cells in ankylosing spondylitis. Study outcomes and limitations: The authors reported significant enrichment of disease-linked clones in matched ankylosing spondylitis synovial fluid. What appeared characteristic of ankylosing spondylitis blood was a TCR beta motif of eight or nine highly homologous variants.

CDR3 size: 15 residues. CDR1 and CDR2 (germline): MDHEN, SYDVKM. In TCRdb, the 5' RACE reads were re-called with MiXCR into one record per CDR3 protein. The repertoire holds roughly 700,000 distinct CDR3 sequences, with 15% to 20% as singletons. This clonotype has more than one count but fewer than ten. The antigen is not known. Relative to the germline gene, one junction end is altered; a read error may explain this. Sequencing was done on a sample of blood, either unsorted or a sorted T cell fraction (not recorded which). The genes are TRBV28 and TRBJ2-6, with unresolved D. The clonotype originates from a male donor with ankylosing spondylitis. In nucleotides, the CDR3 is TGTGTCAGCAGTCCTTACAGCTCTGGGGCCAACGTCCTGACTTTC. Residues: CVSSPYSSGANVLTF. The full variable domain, completed using reference TRBV28 and TRBJ2-6, is DVKVTQSSRYLVKRTGEKVFLECVQDMDHENMFWYRQDPGLGLRLIYFSYDVKMKEKGDIPEGYSVSREKKERFSLILESASTNQTSMYLCVSSPYSSGANVLTFGAGSRLTVL.